This T cell receptor beta chain stems from a study of tumor-infiltrating lymphocytes in primary liver carcinoma. The study co-extracted DNA and RNA from 20-30 mg of unsorted bulk tissue. Researchers generated TCR beta cDNA from about 0.5 ug of total RNA, relying on a constant-region primer. TCR beta libraries came from three nested multiplex PCR rounds using slightly modified ARM-PCR. TCRdb called the multiplex PCR reads again in MiXCR, with one record for every CDR3 protein. Among tens of thousands of distinct CDR3 sequences listed, approximately 70% were seen once. Turning to this clonotype: Without the conserved terminal phenylalanine or tryptophan, this CDR3 likely stems from a read error. The DNA is left out, because the CDR3 cannot be placed on it with certainty; the CDR3 is given as TCRdb lists it.

Sequences were obtained from liver tumor tissue from sampling region 1. The subset was: tumor region T1, superior pole. The sequence was obtained from a man aged 35 to 55 with primary liver carcinoma and hepatitis B virus infection.

The CDR3 region is CASSGQGTDTQCL. V is TRBV6-1 and J is TRBJ2-3; TRBD1 is the table's D call, not checked against the DNA. CDR1 is MNHNS, CDR2 SASEGT, per germline. The CDR3 is 13 amino acids in total, end residues counted.